Following are 2 T cell receptor beta chains from one sample sequenced in a study of cytomegalovirus exposure and HLA in healthy donors (dated by TCRdb to about 2017). Libraries were made using the immunoSEQ multiplex PCR assay. For the multiplex PCR, a mixture combining 60 forward primers for TCR Vbeta segments and 13 reverse primers for TCR Jbeta segments was used. The source is immuneACCESS, and TCRdb retained only in-frame sequences with V and J called. Part of the clones is not carried over; for the studies checked, unresolved V genes explain less than half of this, and the remainder is unexplained. The sample table records about 130,000 clones; roughly 79% of these occur just once. The biggest ten clones account for 1.1% of the sample. Sequencing was carried out using PBMCs. The receptor source for this set is a male donor in good health and CMV-seronegative.

The chain recombines TRBV7-8 with TRBJ1-3, with D uncertain. Germline values: CDR1 SGHVS, CDR2 FQNEAQ. The ends were cut back, 1 base at V and 4 bases at J, with 14 bases in the middle. The CDR3 loop spans 16 amino acids. The CDR3 region has the DNA TGTGCCAGCAGCTTAGTTAAGAGGGCAGGAGGAAACACCATATATTTT. This codes for CASSLVKRAGGNTIYF.

This chain uses TRBV19 with TRBJ2-1, with a weak D call TRBD2 (6 bases). Germline CDR1 LNHDA, CDR2 SQIVND (reference sequence). The CDR3 is 14 amino acids. Trimming shortened V by 2 bases and J by 6 bases, and 11 bases separated the two germline ends. The CDR3 sequence: CASSIRAGPNEQFF. DNA for the CDR3: TGTGCCAGTAGTATAAGGGCGGGGCCCAATGAGCAGTTCTTC.